This TCR beta chain was recovered during a study of regulatory T cells in long-lasting Graves disease (dated by TCRdb to the early 2020s). In the study overall: Antithyroid drugs had been taken for less than 3 months by newly diagnosed Graves' disease patients. TCR sequencing covered 13 persistent and roughly 20 newly diagnosed Graves' disease patients, 33 samples in total. The study took place in China and was registered as a clinical trial. Persistent Graves' disease patients were compared with newly diagnosed Graves' disease patients by peripheral blood TCR sequencing and RNA sequencing. Overall study results and their limits: Because the primary lesion, thyroid tissue, could not be accessed, the study looked at peripheral blood alone. The small sample size was acknowledged by the authors as a limitation that may reduce accuracy. Sequencing and analysis were limited to the TCR beta chain. Persistent Graves' disease patients showed lower TCR Shannon entropy and fewer highly expanded clones than newly diagnosed patients, suggesting clonal expansion. More public clonotypes were shared among persistent patients (under 3,000) than among newly diagnosed patients (more than 900). TRBV28, TRBJ1-2 and TRBJ2-5 were preferentially used in persistent disease, while TRBV20-1 and TRBJ2-1 were favored in newly diagnosed disease.

The time point label, read with the paper, signifies: newly diagnosed GD, antithyroid drugs for less than 3 months. RNA was extracted from PBMCs in TRIzol for both TCR sequencing and RNA sequencing. The diagnosis of Graves' disease was made according to American Thyroid Association guidelines. Patients were recruited from an endocrinology department in Xi'an, China. Each patient gave 7.5 to 10 milliliters of peripheral blood, collected in an EDTA anticoagulant tube. Ficoll Paque Plus density gradient separation was used to isolate PBMCs, and no further T cell sorting was performed. An Agilent 2100 Bioanalyzer and agarose gel were used to check RNA quality, while a NanoDrop 2000 measured RNA concentration. Including the terminal cysteine and phenylalanine, the CDR3 comprises 14 residues. Of the read, only the CDR3 DNA is kept; its 42 bases are in frame from base 1. Compared with germline, V lacks 6 bases and J lacks 6 bases; bases without a gene match: 8. CDR1 and CDR2, looked up from the germline V gene, are MDHEN and SYDVKM.

This clonotype was counted at least ten times. Its specific antigen is unknown. No per-base quality is available; no much larger clone lies one base away. The library was prepared using multiplex PCR. TCRdb names Illumina HiSeq 4000 as the instrument used. iRepertoire HTBI primers and Arm-PCR amplification of CDR3 regions were used to construct TCR beta libraries. PCR products were gel purified before sequencing. The authors' pipeline ran thus. Gene usage analysis of CDR3 amino acid clonotypes used the 62 TRBV and approximately 13 TRBJ segments found across samples. Filtered high-quality paired reads were merged into contigs using COPE and FqMerger. BLAST was used to align contigs to IMGT TRBV, TRBD and TRBJ reference genes, with CDR3 defined following IMGT. Any clonotype with a frequency above 0.1% was classified as a highly expanded clone. Repertoire diversity was measured by Shannon entropy, and V-J evenness by the Gini coefficient. A clonotype was considered public if more than one individual shared it. TCRdb applied fastp at Q25 and MiXCR to the public reads, then kept only in-frame beta chains. Rows with one shared CDR3 protein collapse into an entry with the most common genes and DNA. The V and J calls come from TCRdb's annotation, not from the publication. The sample records almost 450,000 distinct CDR3 sequences, roughly 15% of which are singletons. The ten largest clones capture around a tenth of the sample.

These data were likewise used in another study, on T cells in Graves' hyperthyroidism and ophthalmopathy. That second report states: Graves' hyperthyroidism was defined as stable when no progression to ophthalmopathy occurred over 18 months of follow-up. Hyperthyroidism patients were newly diagnosed, had a disease duration of under 2 months, and were aged 18 to 65 years. Patients with uncontrolled infections, other autoimmune diseases, pregnancy or lactation were excluded. Diagnoses were based on clinical symptoms, serum thyroxine and TRAb, thyroid ultrasound and orbital computed tomography. The TCR CDR3 was subjected to a first round of RT-PCR using the HTBI primer set and the Qiagen OneStep RT-PCR kit. Most expanded thyroid clonotypes (frequency above 0.001) were also detected in blood, suggesting blood repertoires may reflect thyroid immune responses. A 13 V-J signature model separated ophthalmopathy from stable hyperthyroidism, with nearly 90% sensitivity and 81.08% specificity in cross-validation and 80%/75% in testing. In validation, the model predicted progression to ophthalmopathy a median of about 5.9 months before onset, with roughly 70% sensitivity and 72.22% specificity. A discovery cohort of roughly 96 patients, 43 with Graves' ophthalmopathy and more than 55 with stable Graves' hyperthyroidism, was used to find distinguishing TCR V-J signatures. Whether ophthalmopathy could be predicted prospectively was tested in an independent validation cohort made up of about 20 hyperthyroidism patients plus 17 patients who later progressed to ophthalmopathy. The 100 discovery patients were randomly split 7:3 into training and test sets. In addition, the study compared T-cell repertoires in thyroid tissue and in blood from about 6 Graves' hyperthyroidism patients. After blood sampling, hyperthyroidism patients were treated with methimazole at a starting dose of 30 mg daily, and ophthalmopathy patients were treated with high-dose intravenous methylprednisolone. Libraries were constructed in a second round of multiplex PCR, after which size selection and purification were performed. Paired-end sequencing of the libraries was performed with 100 bp reads on an Illumina HiSeq2000. SOAPnuke was used to process the raw data, with reads discarded if the reads contained adapters or uncalled bases, had a mean Phred below 15, or lacked an exact constant-primer or identifier match. COPE v1.2.5 was used to merge the high-quality paired reads, and each unique nucleotide sequence was defined as a clonotype. MiTCR v1.1 was used to align the clonotypes against IMGT TRBV, TRBD and TRBJ reference segments. Analysis was restricted to V-J combinations with a frequency above 0.0001, which covered roughly 99% of repertoires. The TCS score was defined as F50 (clonal expansion) divided by E x V (chaos), with BLOSUM62-based TCRdist calculated between CDR3 peptides within each V-J. Welch's t-statistics and random forest reduced around 550 V-J features to 10 to 15, which were used in a naive Bayes classifier (R e1071). Sample size was not statistically predetermined, and investigators were not blinded to group allocation. TCR Vbeta CDR3 sequencing of 120 to 150 peripheral blood samples (over 40 ophthalmopathy, about 74 hyperthyroidism and roughly 17 progressor patients) is reported in the paper.

Rearrangement joined TRBV28 to TRBJ2-1, and 7 junction bases match TRBD2. This specimen was peripheral blood mononuclear cells (PBMCs), taken at new diagnosis, from a patient treated with antithyroid drugs. The source of this sequence is a woman aged 25 to 39 with Graves disease. Donor details come from another sample of the same person, matched by shared clones. The bases read TGTGCCAGCAGCTTGGCGGGAGTTCTCAATGAGCAGTTCTTC. This gives the protein CASSLAGVLNEQFF.